This T cell receptor (beta chain) came from a study of OX40 agonist ivuxolimab in advanced cancers. The study's findings and limits: The investigators did not determine what antigen specificity the expanded peripheral T cells had.

In this sample, this clone turned up a few times. Its antigen remains unknown. Germline V CDR1 and CDR2: SEHNR, FQNEAQ (reference sequence). V lost 3 bases and J lost 6, with 6 bases in between. CDR3 length equals 12 residues. The method was immunoSEQ multiplex PCR; TCRdb's version includes in-frame clones alone and lacks a portion of them. The sample has about 88,000 clones, around 85% seen once. The specimen was CD4+ or CD8+ T cells sorted from blood, collected in a trial of the OX40 agonist ivuxolimab. This TCR was recovered from an adult with an advanced solid tumor such as melanoma, head and neck, liver or kidney cancer. The V call is TRBV7-9, the J call TRBJ1-5; D is ambiguous. The CDR3: CASSFSGQPQHF. Written as DNA, the CDR3 is TGTGCCAGCAGCTTTTCGGGTCAGCCCCAGCATTTT.